This T cell receptor beta chain was identified in a study of shared clonotypes between healthy human individuals. Study-wide results and caveats: Few donors limited the genetic and exposure-history diversity represented. Blood was the sole source, and tissue repertoires probably differ.

As for this clone: What it binds is unknown.

About 30,000 T cell genomes, or around 0.2 ug DNA, went into the sorted-subset replicate PCRs. Clones were sequenced by immunoSEQ multiplex PCR, and TCRdb holds only the in-frame ones, with some missing. The table includes some 2,500,000 clones, roughly 92% detected once. With 10 bases removed from V and 3 bases from J, the gap between germline ends came to 18 bases. Germline values: CDR1 ENHRY, CDR2 SYGVKD. The CDR3 is 14 amino acids. The genes are TRBV10-3 and TRBJ1-2, with D tentatively TRBD1 (6 bases). The origin of this receptor is a man aged 18 to 29 in good health. Some clones in this sample may be carry-over from other donors' samples. Sequencing used naive CD4+ T cells from PBMCs. Stated subset: CD45RA+ positively selected. As DNA, the CDR3 is TGTGCCACCGAAGACAGGAGGTCTTACTATGGCTACACCTTC. It encodes CATEDRRSYYGYTF.